The entry that follows covers one T cell receptor beta chain sequence. Its target is not known. The sample originates from a study of regulatory T cells in long-lasting Graves disease. Study results and limitations: There was favoring of TRBV28, TRBJ1-2 and TRBJ2-5 in persistent disease.

The time point is: newly diagnosed GD, antithyroid drugs for less than 3 months. PBMC-derived RNA was used for the TCR library. Trimming removed 2 bases at V and 5 bases at J, with 4 bases between. This CDR3 is built from 12 residues. Germline-derived CDR1 and CDR2 are PRHDT and FYEKMQ (reference sequence). Relying on iRepertoire HTBI primers and Arm-PCR of CDR3 regions, the team built TCR beta libraries. TCRdb re-called the multiplex PCR reads with MiXCR, one entry per CDR3 protein. Counted here are under 450,000 distinct CDR3 sequences, 10% to 15% occurring once; the ten biggest clones make up approximately 20%. This same sample was also taken into another study, of T cells in Graves' hyperthyroidism and ophthalmopathy. That publication notes: Primed by the HTBI set, a first-round RT-PCR was run on the TCR CDR3.

The chain links TRBV13 to TRBJ2-1; D is unclear. The TCR sequence derives from a young woman with Graves disease. The sequencing used peripheral blood mononuclear cells (PBMCs), collected at new diagnosis, from a patient treated with antithyroid drugs. The CDR3 reads CASSLYNNEQFF. CDR3 coding DNA: TGTGCCAGCAGCTTATACAACAATGAGCAGTTCTTC.